This T cell receptor (beta chain) was retrieved from a study of blood T cell repertoires in COVID-19. This CDR3 has 13 amino acids. CDR1 and CDR2 from the germline V gene are LNHDA and SQIVND (reference sequence). The junction had 1 base not matched to a gene; V was cut back by 5 bases and J by 6 bases. Assay: immunoSEQ multiplex PCR; the TCRdb copy retains only in-frame clones and omits some. This sample has 67,000 or so clones, with about 80% found just once. J is TRBJ1-5 and V is TRBV19; 10 bases are shared with TRBD1. The sequence was obtained from a man between 65 and 85 years old with acute or convalescent COVID-19. The sequenced sample consisted of peripheral blood. CDR3 amino acids: CASSGQGGQPQHF. As DNA, the CDR3 is TGTGCCAGTAGTGGACAGGGGGGTCAGCCCCAGCATTTT.